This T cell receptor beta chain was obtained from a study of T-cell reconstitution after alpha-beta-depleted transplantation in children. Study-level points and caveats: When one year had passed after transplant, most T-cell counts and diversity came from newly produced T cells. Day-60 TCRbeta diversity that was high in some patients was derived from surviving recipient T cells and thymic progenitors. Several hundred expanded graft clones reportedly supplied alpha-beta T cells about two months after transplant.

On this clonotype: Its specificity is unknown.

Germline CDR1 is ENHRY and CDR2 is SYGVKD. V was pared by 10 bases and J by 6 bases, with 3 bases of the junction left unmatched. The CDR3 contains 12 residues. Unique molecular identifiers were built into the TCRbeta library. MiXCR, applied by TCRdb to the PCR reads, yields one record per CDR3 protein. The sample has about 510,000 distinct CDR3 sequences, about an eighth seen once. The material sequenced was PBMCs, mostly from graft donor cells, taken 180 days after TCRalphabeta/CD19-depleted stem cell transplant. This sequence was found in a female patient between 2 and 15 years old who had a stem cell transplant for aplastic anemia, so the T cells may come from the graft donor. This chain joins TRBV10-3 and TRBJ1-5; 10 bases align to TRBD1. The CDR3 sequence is CASGQGGQPQHF. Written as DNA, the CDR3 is TGTGCCAGTGGACAGGGGGGTCAGCCCCAGCATTTT.